Ten or more counts support the clone carrying this TCR beta chain. Antigen: not known. Quantitative barcoded 5'-RACE was used to prepare TCR beta libraries. TCRdb analysed the 5' RACE reads with MiXCR anew, one entry per CDR3 protein. The sample has 450,000 or so distinct CDR3 sequences, 25% to 30% seen once. This specimen comes from a study of CD8 T cells in ankylosing spondylitis. Study outcomes and limitations: Made up of about eight highly homologous variants, a TCR beta motif appeared characteristic of ankylosing spondylitis blood. Peripheral blood held disease-linked clones only at relatively low frequency, and these were CD8+.

Germline assignment: CDR1 SGHTA and CDR2 FQGNSA. V trimming: 4 bases; J trimming: 9 bases; junction bases outside the gene matches: 10. The CDR3 is made up of 16 amino acids. This clonotype originated in a male donor with ankylosing spondylitis. V and J are TRBV7-2 and TRBJ2-3; 13 bases map to TRBD2. The sample comprised blood, either unsorted or a sorted T cell fraction (not recorded which). The CDR3 here is CASSYTSGRGGSTQYF. In DNA, the CDR3 is TGTGCCAGCAGCTACACTAGCGGGAGGGGGGGAAGCACGCAGTATTTT.